A single sample gave rise to the 5 T cell receptor beta chains below, sequenced in a study of cytomegalovirus exposure and HLA in healthy donors. Here immunoSEQ multiplex PCR was the method, and the copy in TCRdb shows in-frame clones only, minus some. The data show around 300,000 clones, with approximately 86% seen just once and roughly 1.2% held by the top ten. Sequencing was carried out using PBMCs. The receptors shown here come from a woman aged 25 to 39 in good health and CMV-seropositive.

The rearrangement joins TRBV28 to TRBJ2-7; 9 bases align to TRBD2. CDR3 length: 16 amino acids. Germline lookup yields CDR1 MDHEN and CDR2 SYDVKM. V dropped 0 bases and J dropped 7; count of bases not matched to a gene: 10. This chain's CDR3 is CASSLWGSGSLQEQYF. The CDR3 coding sequence is TGTGCCAGCAGTTTATGGGGTAGCGGGAGTCTTCAAGAGCAGTACTTC.

The chain has TRBV11-2 and TRBJ1-6; D is possibly TRBD1 (5 bases). From germline, CDR1 is SGHAT and CDR2 FQNNGV. Between the trimmed V and J ends, which lost 2 bases and 7 bases, there was a span of 15 bases. The CDR3 consists of 16 residues. CDR3 coding DNA: TGTGCCAGCAGCTTACCGGTGGGGGGTATGAATTCACCCCTCCACTTT. Its protein is CASSLPVGGMNSPLHF.

The chain recombines TRBV13 with TRBJ1-3; D unclear. The CDR3 spans 16 residues. Germline V gives CDR1 PRHDT, CDR2 FYEKMQ (reference sequence). Trimming pared 0 bases from V and 0 bases from J, leaving 9 bases between. CDR3 coding DNA: TGTGCCAGCAGCTTAGGGGGGTCTTTCTCTGGAAACACCATATATTTT. Amino acid sequence: CASSLGGSFSGNTIYF.

This clone has only a few counts. The genes are TRBV4-1 and TRBJ1-1, with D unresolved. CDR1 is MGHRA and CDR2 is YSYEKL in the germline V gene. V lost 1 base to trimming and J lost 8 bases, with 8 bases between them. This CDR3 spans 12 amino acids. Here the CDR3 DNA reads TGCGCCAGCAGCCAAGCAGTGGGAGAAGCTTTCTTT. Residues: CASSQAVGEAFF.

The chain uses TRBV9 and TRBJ2-1; D could derive from TRBD1 or TRBD2 (5 bases each). With 3 bases removed from V and 3 bases from J, the gap between germline ends came to 19 bases. This CDR3 is 17 amino acids long. Germline values: CDR1 SGDLS, CDR2 YYNGEE. The CDR3 coding sequence is TGTGCCAGCAGCGCGAGAGCAGAGGGGTTTGGCTACAATGAGCAGTTCTTC. Translating gives CASSARAEGFGYNEQFF. Full variable domain (missing parts from reference TRBV9 and TRBJ2-1): DSGVTQTPKHLITATGQRVTLRCSPRSGDLSVYWYQQSLDQGLQFLIQYYNGEERAKGNILERFSAQQFPDLHSELNLSSLELGDSALYFCASSARAEGFGYNEQFFGPGTRLTVL.